This T cell receptor (beta chain) was obtained from a study of CD8 T cells in ankylosing spondylitis. Points from the study as a whole: Blood of patients with ankylosing spondylitis appeared to be characterized by a TCR beta motif of seven or eight highly homologous variants. Disease-linked clones had a CD8+ phenotype and relatively low frequency in peripheral blood.

A remark on this clonotype: Its antigen is currently unknown.

CDR1 SGHDN and CDR2 FVKESK come from the germline V gene. This CDR3 region has 16 residues. V was trimmed by 0 bases and J by 0 bases, leaving 10 bases between them. As the method for making TCR beta libraries, quantitative 5'-RACE with molecular barcodes was used. In TCRdb, the 5' RACE reads were re-called with MiXCR into one record per CDR3 protein. The repertoire holds about 220,000 distinct CDR3 sequences, with more than 9% as singletons. The TCR sequence derives from a male donor with ankylosing spondylitis or in good health (not recorded which). The V call is TRBV14, the J call TRBJ2-3; D gene ambiguous. Sequenced: blood, either unsorted or a sorted T cell fraction (not recorded which). The CDR3 spells CASSQDRPRSTDTQYF. The CDR3 DNA reads TGTGCCAGCAGCCAAGATCGGCCTCGGAGCACAGATACGCAGTATTTT.